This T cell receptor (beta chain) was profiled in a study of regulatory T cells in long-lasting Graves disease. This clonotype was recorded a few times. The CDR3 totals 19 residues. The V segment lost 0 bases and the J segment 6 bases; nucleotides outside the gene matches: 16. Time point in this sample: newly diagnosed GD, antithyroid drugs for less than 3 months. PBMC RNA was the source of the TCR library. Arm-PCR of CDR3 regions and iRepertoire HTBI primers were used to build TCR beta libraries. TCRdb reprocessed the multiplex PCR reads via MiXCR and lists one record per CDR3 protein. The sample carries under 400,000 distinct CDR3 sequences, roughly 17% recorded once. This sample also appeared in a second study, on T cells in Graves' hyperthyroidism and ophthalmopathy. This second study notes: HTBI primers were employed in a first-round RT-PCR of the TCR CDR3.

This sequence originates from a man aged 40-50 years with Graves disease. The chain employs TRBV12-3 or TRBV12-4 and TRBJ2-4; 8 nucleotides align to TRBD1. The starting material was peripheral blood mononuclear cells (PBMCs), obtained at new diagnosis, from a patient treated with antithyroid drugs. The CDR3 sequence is CASSLAGGWTGKFLNIQYF. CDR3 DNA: TGTGCCAGCAGTTTAGCGGGGGGATGGACAGGGAAATTTTTAAACATTCAGTACTTC.